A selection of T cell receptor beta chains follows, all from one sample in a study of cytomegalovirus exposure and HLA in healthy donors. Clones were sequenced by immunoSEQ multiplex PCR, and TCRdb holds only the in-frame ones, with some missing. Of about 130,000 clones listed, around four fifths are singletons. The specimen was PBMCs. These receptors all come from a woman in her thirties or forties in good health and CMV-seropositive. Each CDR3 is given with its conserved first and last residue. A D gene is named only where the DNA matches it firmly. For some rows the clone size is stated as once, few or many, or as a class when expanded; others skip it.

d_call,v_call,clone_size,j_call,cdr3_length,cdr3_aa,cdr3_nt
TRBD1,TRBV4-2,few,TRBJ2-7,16,CASSQDPGQGAYEQYF,TGTGCCAGCAGCCAAGATCCGGGACAGGGGGCTTACGAGCAGTACTTC
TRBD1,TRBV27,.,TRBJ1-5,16,CASSSWDRGSNQPQHF,TGTGCCAGCAGTTCTTGGGACAGAGGGAGCAATCAGCCCCAGCATTTT
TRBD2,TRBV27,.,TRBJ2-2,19,CASSLLRLGLAGRTGELFF,TGTGCCAGCAGTTTGTTGCGGCTGGGACTAGCGGGGAGAACCGGGGAGCTGTTTTTT
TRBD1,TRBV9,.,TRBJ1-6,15,CASSVADRVNSPLHF,TGTGCCAGCAGCGTAGCGGACAGGGTAAATTCACCCCTCCACTTT
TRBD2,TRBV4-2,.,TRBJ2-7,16,CASSQRIAGGSYEQYF,TGTGCCAGCAGCCAACGTATAGCGGGAGGGTCATACGAGCAGTACTTC
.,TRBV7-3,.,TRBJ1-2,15,CASSPAGNLNYGYTF,TGTGCCAGCAGCCCTGCCGGTAACCTGAACTATGGCTACACCTTC
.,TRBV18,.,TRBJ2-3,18,CASSPPGSDPSSTDTQYF,TGTGCCAGCTCACCACCCGGTAGCGACCCGTCTAGCACAGATACGCAGTATTTT
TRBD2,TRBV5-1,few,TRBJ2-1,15,CASSLGGLAGDEQFF,TGCGCCAGCAGCTTGGGGGGACTAGCGGGAGATGAGCAGTTCTTC
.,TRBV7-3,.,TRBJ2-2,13,CASSVDITGELFF,TGTGCCAGCAGCGTAGACATTACCGGGGAGCTGTTTTTT
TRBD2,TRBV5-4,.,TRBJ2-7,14,CASSREGLNYEQYF,TGTGCCAGCAGCAGGGAGGGGCTTAACTACGAGCAGTACTTC
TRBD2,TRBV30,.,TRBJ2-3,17,CAWSQKSGGEYTDTQYF,TGTGCCTGGAGTCAGAAGAGCGGGGGTGAATACACAGATACGCAGTATTTT
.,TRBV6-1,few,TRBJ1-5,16,CASSEQTGLSNQPQHF,TGTGCCAGCAGTGAGCAGACAGGTCTTTCCAATCAGCCCCAGCATTTT
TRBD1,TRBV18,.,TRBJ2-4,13,CASSGTGINIQYF,TGTGCCAGCTCTGGGACAGGGATCAACATTCAGTACTTC
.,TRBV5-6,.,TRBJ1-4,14,CASSRWGVSEKLFF,TGTGCCAGCAGCCGGTGGGGGGTTTCCGAAAAACTGTTTTTT
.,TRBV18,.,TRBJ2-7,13,CASSPAGGYEQYF,TGTGCCAGCTCACCGGCAGGTGGGTACGAGCAGTACTTC
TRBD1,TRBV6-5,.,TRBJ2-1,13,CASSRGTGSEQFF,TGTGCCAGTTCCCGCGGGACAGGGTCTGAGCAGTTCTTC
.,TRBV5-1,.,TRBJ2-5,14,CASSLSAGKETQYF,TGCGCCAGCAGCTTGTCGGCAGGGAAAGAGACCCAGTACTTC
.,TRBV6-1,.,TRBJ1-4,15,CASSPRTGINEKLFF,TGTGCCAGCAGTCCTCGGACGGGAATTAATGAAAAACTGTTTTTT
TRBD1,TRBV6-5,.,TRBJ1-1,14,CASSVDRRNTEAFF,TGTGCCAGCAGTGTGGACAGGAGGAACACTGAAGCCTTCTTT
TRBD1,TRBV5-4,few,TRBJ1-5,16,CASSHPGTGTNQPQHF,TGTGCCAGCAGCCACCCCGGGACAGGGACCAATCAGCCCCAGCATTTT
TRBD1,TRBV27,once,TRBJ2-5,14,CASSPPGQVETQYF,TGTGCCAGCAGTCCCCCGGGACAGGTGGAGACCCAGTACTTC
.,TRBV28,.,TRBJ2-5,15,CASSPWFRQKETQYF,TGTGCCAGCAGCCCCTGGTTCCGTCAGAAAGAGACCCAGTACTTC
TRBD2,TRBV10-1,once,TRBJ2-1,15,CASRGTSGGAVEQFF,TGCGCCAGCAGGGGTACTAGCGGGGGGGCGGTTGAGCAGTTCTTC
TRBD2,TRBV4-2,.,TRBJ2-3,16,CASRLVSGGRTDTQYF,TGTGCCAGCAGACTCGTTAGCGGGGGGCGCACAGATACGCAGTATTTT
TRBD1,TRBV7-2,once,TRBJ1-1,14,CASRPGTENTEAFF,TGTGCCAGCAGACCTGGGACAGAGAACACTGAAGCTTTCTTT
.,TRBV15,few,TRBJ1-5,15,CATSRDLAPNQPQHF,TGTGCCACCAGCAGAGATCTAGCACCGAATCAGCCCCAGCATTTT
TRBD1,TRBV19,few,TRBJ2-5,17,CASSMDPPQTGQETQYF,TGTGCCAGTAGTATGGATCCCCCCCAGACAGGGCAAGAGACCCAGTACTTC
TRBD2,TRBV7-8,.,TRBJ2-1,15,CASSTRLAGSNEQFF,TGTGCCAGCAGCACCAGACTAGCGGGTAGTAATGAGCAGTTCTTC
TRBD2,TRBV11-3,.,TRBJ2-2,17,CASSSRASGPNTGELFF,TGTGCCAGCAGCTCAAGGGCTAGCGGGCCGAACACCGGGGAGCTGTTTTTT
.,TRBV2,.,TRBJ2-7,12,CASTDQSYEQYF,TGTGCCAGCACTGACCAGTCCTACGAGCAGTACTTC
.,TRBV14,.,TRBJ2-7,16,CASTNEGGGLTYEQYF,TGTGCCAGCACTAATGAGGGAGGGGGTTTAACCTACGAGCAGTACTTC
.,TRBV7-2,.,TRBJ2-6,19,CASSLELGYLSSGANVLTF,TGTGCCAGCAGCTTAGAACTCGGGTACCTTAGCTCTGGGGCCAACGTCCTGACTTTC
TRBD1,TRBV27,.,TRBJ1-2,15,CASSPQETGRCGYTF,TGTGCCAGCAGTCCACAGGAGACAGGGAGGTGTGGCTACACCTTC
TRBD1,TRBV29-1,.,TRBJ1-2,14,CSVATDRASYGYTF,TGCAGCGTGGCTACGGACAGGGCCTCCTATGGCTACACCTTC
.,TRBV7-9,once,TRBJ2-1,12,CSSSLERGEQFF,TGTTCCAGCAGCTTAGAAAGGGGTGAGCAGTTCTTC
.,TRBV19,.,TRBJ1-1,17,CASSIGLSLQVNTEAFF,TGTGCCAGTAGTATTGGCCTCAGTTTGCAGGTGAACACTGAAGCTTTCTTT
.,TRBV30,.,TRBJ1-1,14,CAWSVTALNTEAFF,TGTGCCTGGAGTGTAACAGCCCTGAACACTGAAGCTTTCTTT
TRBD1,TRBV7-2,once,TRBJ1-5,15,CASSATGTGNQPQHF,TGTGCCAGCAGCGCAACCGGGACAGGCAATCAGCCCCAGCATTTT
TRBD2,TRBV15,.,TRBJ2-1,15,CATSRDTSGTFTQFF,TGTGCCACCAGCAGAGATACTAGCGGGACCTTCACGCAGTTCTTC
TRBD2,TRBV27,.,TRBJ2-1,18,CASSSEAQGLAGGNEQFF,TGTGCCAGCAGTTCCGAAGCCCAGGGACTAGCGGGAGGCAATGAGCAGTTCTTC
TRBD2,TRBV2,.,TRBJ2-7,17,CASRAGTSGGSYYEQYF,TGTGCCAGCAGGGCCGGGACTAGCGGGGGCTCGTACTACGAGCAGTACTTC
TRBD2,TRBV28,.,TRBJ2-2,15,CASSFGRVDTGELFF,TGTGCCAGCAGTTTCGGGAGGGTAGACACCGGGGAGCTGTTTTTT
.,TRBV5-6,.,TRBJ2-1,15,CASSLGRARFNEQFF,TGTGCCAGCAGCTTGGGCAGGGCAAGGTTCAATGAGCAGTTCTTC
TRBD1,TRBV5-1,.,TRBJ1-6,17,CASSLAGSTGHNSPLHF,TGCGCCAGCAGCCTCGCGGGCTCGACAGGGCATAATTCACCCCTCCACTTT